Given below is one TCR beta chain in context. The sample originates from a study of blood T cell repertoires in COVID-19. The wider study: Both acute and convalescent COVID-19 samples were obtained from the United States, Italy and Spain. PBMCs, B-cell-depleted T cells, or T cells provided the cDNA or gDNA that made up the material.

The CDR3 covers 16 residues. Per the germline V gene, CDR1 is MGHRA and CDR2 is YSYEKL. Unmatched junction bases numbered 5, after V lost 4 bases and J lost 5 bases. Source study methods: The assay estimated nucleated cells by amplifying reference gene primers. Only in-frame clones appear in the TCRdb table, and some are missing; sequencing was by immunoSEQ multiplex PCR. V, J and clone size are those of that table, while D and trimming were read from the DNA. The sample records 110,000 or so clones, around nine tenths being singletons. The V and J genes are TRBV4-1 and TRBJ2-3; 14 positions match TRBD2. The sequence was collected from a woman aged 70-85 years who had recovered from COVID-19. The sample taken for sequencing was peripheral blood. The CDR3 is CASSRTSGGHGDTQYF. CDR3 coding DNA: TGCGCCAGCAGCCGGACTAGCGGGGGGCATGGAGATACGCAGTATTTT.